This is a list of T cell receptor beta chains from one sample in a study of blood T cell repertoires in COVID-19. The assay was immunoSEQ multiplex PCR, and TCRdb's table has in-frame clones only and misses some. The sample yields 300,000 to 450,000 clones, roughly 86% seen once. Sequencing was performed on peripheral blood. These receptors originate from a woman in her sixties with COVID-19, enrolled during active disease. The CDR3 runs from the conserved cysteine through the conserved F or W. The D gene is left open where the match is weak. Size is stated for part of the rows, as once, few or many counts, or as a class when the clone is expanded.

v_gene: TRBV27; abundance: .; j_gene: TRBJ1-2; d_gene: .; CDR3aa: CASSSFQAPNYGYTF; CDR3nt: TGTGCCAGCAGTTCCTTTCAGGCGCCTAACTATGGCTACACCTTC
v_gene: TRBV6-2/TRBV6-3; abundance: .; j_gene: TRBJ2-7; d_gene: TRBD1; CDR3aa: CASSRTTGVYEQYF; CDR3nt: TGTGCCAGCAGTAGGACGACAGGGGTTTACGAGCAGTACTTC
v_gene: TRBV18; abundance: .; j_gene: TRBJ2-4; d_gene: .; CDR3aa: CASSPVTGGVDKNIQYF; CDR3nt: TGTGCCAGCTCACCGGTAACGGGCGGGGTAGACAAAAACATTCAGTACTTC
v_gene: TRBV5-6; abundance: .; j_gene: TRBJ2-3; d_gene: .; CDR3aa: CASSFGPSTDTQYF; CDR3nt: TGTGCCAGCAGCTTTGGGCCGAGCACAGATACGCAGTATTTT
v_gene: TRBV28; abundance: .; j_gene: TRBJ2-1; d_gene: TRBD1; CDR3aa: CASSQQGAYNEQFF; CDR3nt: TGTGCCAGCAGTCAACAGGGGGCCTACAATGAGCAGTTCTTC
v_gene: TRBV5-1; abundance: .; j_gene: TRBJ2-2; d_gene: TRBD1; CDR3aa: CASSPGQGAGTGELFF; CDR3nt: TGCGCCAGCAGCCCCGGGCAGGGGGCCGGGACCGGGGAGCTGTTTTTT
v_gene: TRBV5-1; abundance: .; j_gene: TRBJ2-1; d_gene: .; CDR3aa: CASSPVHYNEQFF; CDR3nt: TGCGCCAGCAGTCCAGTCCACTACAATGAGCAGTTCTTC
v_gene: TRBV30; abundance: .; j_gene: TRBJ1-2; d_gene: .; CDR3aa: CAWSRQRGPSDTF; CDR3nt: TGTGCCTGGAGTAGACAAAGAGGGCCTAGCGACACCTTC
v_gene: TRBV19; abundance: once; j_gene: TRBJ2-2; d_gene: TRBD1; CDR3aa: CASSERTGNTGELFF; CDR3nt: TGTGCCAGTAGTGAGAGGACAGGGAACACCGGGGAGCTGTTTTTT
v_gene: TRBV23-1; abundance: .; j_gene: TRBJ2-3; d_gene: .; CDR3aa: CASSQGRGRDTQYF; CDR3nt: TGCGCCAGCAGTCAAGGGCGGGGCAGAGATACGCAGTATTTT
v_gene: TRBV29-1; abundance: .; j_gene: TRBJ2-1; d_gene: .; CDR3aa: CSVEARGPPGLEQFF; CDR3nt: TGCAGCGTTGAAGCGCGGGGTCCACCGGGGCTTGAGCAGTTCTTC